This T cell receptor (beta chain) was recovered during a study of cytotoxic CD8 clonotypes in ibrutinib-treated CLL. Study background: Enrolment comprised approximately 10 relapsed/refractory and roughly 15 treatment-naive patients; some 18 were IGHV unmutated. Once patients had received a median about eleven months of treatment, range 6 to 36, response samples were obtained.

The study's findings and limits: Measured clonality at baseline was greater than in age-matched healthy donors and tracked with circulating CD8+ T-cell counts.

CDR1 is SGHDN, CDR2 FVKESK, per germline. The V and J ends lost 2 bases and 3 bases respectively, with 14 bases between them. The CDR3 length is 16 residues. Points on this clone: Its specificity is unknown.

Data came from immunoSEQ multiplex PCR; TCRdb stores just in-frame clones and leaves some out. The table lists approximately 120,000 clones, 58% of them singletons. Here the sequenced sample was PBMCs, taken after 24 months of ibrutinib treatment. This chain joins TRBV14 and TRBJ1-3; D unclear. The sequence came from a human donor with chronic lymphocytic leukemia. CDR3 in amino acids: CASSQLANSGGNTIYF. CDR3 DNA sequence: TGTGCCAGCAGCCAACTAGCAAACTCTGGTGGAAACACCATATATTTT. Based on the CDR3 plus reference TRBV14 and TRBJ1-3, the full variable domain is EAGVTQFPSHSVIEKGQTVTLRCDPISGHDNLYWYRRVMGKEIKFLLHFVKESKQDESGMPNNRFLAERTGGTYSTLKVQPAELEDSGVYFCASSQLANSGGNTIYFGEGSWLTVV.